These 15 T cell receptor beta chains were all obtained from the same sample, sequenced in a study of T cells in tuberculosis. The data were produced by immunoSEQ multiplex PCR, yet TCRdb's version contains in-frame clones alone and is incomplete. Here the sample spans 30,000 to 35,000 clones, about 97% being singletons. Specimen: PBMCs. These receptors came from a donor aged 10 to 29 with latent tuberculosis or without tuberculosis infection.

CDR3 loop: CASWSPRGQGYEQYF. Written as DNA, the CDR3 is TGTGCCAGCTGGAGTCCCCGGGGACAGGGGTACGAGCAGTACTTC. The genes are TRBV2 and TRBJ2-7; 10 bases line up with TRBD1. Germline trimming cut 8 bases from V and 4 bases from J; bases unmatched to any gene: 11. CDR1 and CDR2 (germline): SNHLY, FYNNEI. The CDR3 length is 15 residues.

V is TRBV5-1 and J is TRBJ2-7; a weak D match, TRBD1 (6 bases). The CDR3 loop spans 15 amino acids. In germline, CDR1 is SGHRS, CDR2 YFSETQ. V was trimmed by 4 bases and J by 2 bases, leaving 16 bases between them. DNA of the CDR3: TGCGCCAGCAGCCAGGGGACCTTCCTCACCTACGAGCAGTACTTC. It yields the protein CASSQGTFLTYEQYF.

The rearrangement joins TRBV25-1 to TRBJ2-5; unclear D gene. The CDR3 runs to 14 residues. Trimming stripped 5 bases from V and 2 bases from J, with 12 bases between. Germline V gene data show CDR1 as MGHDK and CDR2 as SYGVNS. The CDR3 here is CASSNPVEQETQYF. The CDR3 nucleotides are TGTGCCAGCAGTAACCCGGTAGAACAAGAGACCCAGTACTTC.

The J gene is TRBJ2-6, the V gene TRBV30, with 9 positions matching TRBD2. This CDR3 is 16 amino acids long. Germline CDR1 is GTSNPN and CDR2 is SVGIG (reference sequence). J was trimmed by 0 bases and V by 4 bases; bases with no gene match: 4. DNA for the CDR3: TGTGCCTGGAATCTAGCGGGGCGCTCTGGGGCCAACGTCCTGACTTTC. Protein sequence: CAWNLAGRSGANVLTF.

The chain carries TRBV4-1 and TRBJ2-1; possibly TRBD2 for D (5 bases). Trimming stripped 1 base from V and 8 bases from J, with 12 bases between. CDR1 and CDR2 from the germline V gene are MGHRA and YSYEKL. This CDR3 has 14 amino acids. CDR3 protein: CASSQGTPRDEQFF. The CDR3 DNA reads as TGCGCCAGCAGCCAAGGGACCCCGAGGGATGAGCAGTTCTTC.

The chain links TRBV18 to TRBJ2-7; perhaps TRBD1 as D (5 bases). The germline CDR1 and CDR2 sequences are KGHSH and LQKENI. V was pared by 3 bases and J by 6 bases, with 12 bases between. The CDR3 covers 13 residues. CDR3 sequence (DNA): TGTGCCAGCTCACCCGAATTGGGGCGCGAGCAGTACTTC. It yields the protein CASSPELGREQYF.

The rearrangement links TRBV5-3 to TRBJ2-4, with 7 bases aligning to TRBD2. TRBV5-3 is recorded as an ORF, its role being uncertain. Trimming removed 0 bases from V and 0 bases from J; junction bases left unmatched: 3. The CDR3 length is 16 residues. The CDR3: CARSLGLAGAKNIQYF. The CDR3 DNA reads TGTGCCAGAAGCTTGGGACTAGCTGGAGCCAAAAACATTCAGTACTTC.

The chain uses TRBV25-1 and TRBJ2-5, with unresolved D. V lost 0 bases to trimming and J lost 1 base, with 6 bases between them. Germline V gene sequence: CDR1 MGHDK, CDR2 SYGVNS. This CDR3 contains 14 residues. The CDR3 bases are TGTGCCAGCAGTGAATACTGGAGCCAAGAGACCCAGTACTTC. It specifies CASSEYWSQETQYF.

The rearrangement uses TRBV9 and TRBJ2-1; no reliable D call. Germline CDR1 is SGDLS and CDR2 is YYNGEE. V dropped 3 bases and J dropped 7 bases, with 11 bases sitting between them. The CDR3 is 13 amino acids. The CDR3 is CASSAPTSNEQFF. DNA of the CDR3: TGTGCCAGCAGCGCCCCGACTTCGAATGAGCAGTTCTTC.

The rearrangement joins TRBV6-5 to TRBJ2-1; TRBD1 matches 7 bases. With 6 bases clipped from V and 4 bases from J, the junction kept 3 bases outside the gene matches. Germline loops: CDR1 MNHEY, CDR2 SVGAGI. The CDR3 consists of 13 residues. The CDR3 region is CASSVQGYNEQFF. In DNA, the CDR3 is TGTGCCAGCAGCGTACAGGGGTACAATGAGCAGTTCTTC.

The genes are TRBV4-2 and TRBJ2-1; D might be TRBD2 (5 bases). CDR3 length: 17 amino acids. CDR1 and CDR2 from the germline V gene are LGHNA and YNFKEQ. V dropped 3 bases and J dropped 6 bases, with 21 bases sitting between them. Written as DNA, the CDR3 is TGTGCCAGCAGCCATCCCCGAAGCGGAGGCCCGTCCAATGAGCAGTTCTTC. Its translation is CASSHPRSGGPSNEQFF.

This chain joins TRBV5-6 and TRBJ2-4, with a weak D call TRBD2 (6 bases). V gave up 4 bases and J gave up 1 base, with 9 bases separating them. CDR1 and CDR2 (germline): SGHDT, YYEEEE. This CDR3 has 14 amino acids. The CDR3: CASSASGAKNIQYF. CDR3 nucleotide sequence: TGTGCCAGCAGCGCGAGCGGGGCCAAAAACATTCAGTACTTC.

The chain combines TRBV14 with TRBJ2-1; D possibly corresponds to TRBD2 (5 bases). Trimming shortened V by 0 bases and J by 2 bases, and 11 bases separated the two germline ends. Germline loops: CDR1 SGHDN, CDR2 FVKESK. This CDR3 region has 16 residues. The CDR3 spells CASSQEAAVTYNEQFF. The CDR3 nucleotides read TGTGCCAGCAGCCAAGAAGCAGCGGTAACCTACAATGAGCAGTTCTTC.

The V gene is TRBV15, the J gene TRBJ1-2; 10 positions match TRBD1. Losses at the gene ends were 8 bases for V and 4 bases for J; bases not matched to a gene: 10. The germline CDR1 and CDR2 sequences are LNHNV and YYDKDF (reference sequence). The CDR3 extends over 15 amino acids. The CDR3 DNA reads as TGTGCCACCTCCCGGGACAGGGGAAAGGGCTATGGCTACACCTTC. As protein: CATSRDRGKGYGYTF.

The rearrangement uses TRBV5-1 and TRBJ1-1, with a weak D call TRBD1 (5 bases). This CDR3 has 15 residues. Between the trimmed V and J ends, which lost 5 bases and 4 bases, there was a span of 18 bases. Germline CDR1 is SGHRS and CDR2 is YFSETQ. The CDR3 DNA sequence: TGCGCCAGCAGTGCAGTCCCAGACAGCAGCACTGAAGCTTTCTTT. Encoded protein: CASSAVPDSSTEAFF. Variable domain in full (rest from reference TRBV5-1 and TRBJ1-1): KAGVTQTPRYLIKTRGQQVTLSCSPISGHRSVSWYQQTPGQGLQFLFEYFSETQRNKGNFPGRFSGRQFSNSRSEMNVSTLELGDSALYLCASSAVPDSSTEAFFGQGTRLTVV.